This entry features one TCR beta chain sequence. What it binds is not known. Sequenced by immunoSEQ multiplex PCR; TCRdb stores in-frame clones only, minus some. The table records around 47,000 clones, around 75% of them present only once. This entry comes from a study of vaccination effects on CD4 cells after COVID-19. CDR1 is SGHRS, CDR2 YFSETQ, per germline. With 3 bases clipped from V and 10 bases from J, the junction kept 11 bases outside the gene matches. The CDR3 consists of 14 residues. Before any sequencing was done, the ViraFEST assay used viral peptide pools to expand antigen-specific CD4+ T cells. Researchers isolated CD4+ T cells once approximately 10 days of culture had elapsed. According to PCR results, the person was infected with SARS-CoV-2 between March and December 2020.

This sample comprised CD4+ T cells from PBMCs cultured with a peptide pool, obtained before COVID-19 vaccination. The sequence was collected from a human donor who had a prior SARS-CoV-2 infection. The gene calls are TRBV5-1 and TRBJ1-1, with 8 bases fitting TRBD1. For the CDR3, the DNA is TGCGCCAGCAGCTACGGACAGGGATTAGATAGAGCTTTCTTT. Translating it yields CASSYGQGLDRAFF.